These T cell receptor beta chains were read from a single sample in a study of post-analysis software for immune sequencing data. TCRdb used MiXCR to reprocess the PCR reads, holding one entry per CDR3 protein. The sample records 700,000 to 900,000 distinct CDR3 sequences, around 42% being singletons. Sequencing was carried out using blood. These receptors were obtained from a girl aged 10 to 17 with multiple sclerosis. CDR3s leave out the opening cysteine and the closing phenylalanine or tryptophan. Fields, in order: V gene, J gene, clone size, CDR3 protein. Only some rows state a clone size, as once, few, many or a class for expanded clones.

>TRBV6-6|TRBJ1-2|few
ASSYPTGVGYGYT
>TRBV3-1|TRBJ2-7|.
ASSQETTSGPSYEQY
>TRBV20-1|.|.
SARGLAGGPGETQY
>TRBV29-1|TRBJ2-5|.
SVEGGDRGYQETQY
>TRBV25-1|TRBJ1-2|.
ASSESIRGTGYT
>TRBV3-1|TRBJ2-7|.
ASSHSGTSSYEQY
>TRBV10-3|TRBJ2-5|.
ATKDNPSGETQY
>TRBV5-1|.|.
ASSLGSAGIDEQY
>TRBV11-2|TRBJ2-4|.
ASSSTTGKNIQY
>TRBV29-1|TRBJ2-1|.
SVAGLAGDISYNEQF
>TRBV6-2/TRBV6-3|TRBJ1-1|once
ASRHRDRGRNTEAF
>TRBV6-1|TRBJ1-2|.
ASSEGRSGRGGYT
>TRBV7-2|.|.
ASSLVQGAYNEQY